This passage covers 18 T cell receptor beta chains from one sample sequenced in a study of blood T cell repertoires in COVID-19. Sequenced by immunoSEQ multiplex PCR; TCRdb stores in-frame clones only, minus some. This table holds around 200,000 clones, 70% to 90% found once. The specimen sequenced was peripheral blood. The receptors here all came from an elderly woman with acute or convalescent COVID-19.

The chain joins TRBV1 to TRBJ2-1; TRBD2 reflects the table's D call only, with no check against the DNA. TRBV1 is listed as a pseudogene. The length of the CDR3 is 16 residues. CDR3 residues: CTSSQDEREKDNEQFF. In DNA, the CDR3 is TGCACCAGCAGCCAAGATGAACGGGAGAAGGACAATGAGCAGTTCTTC.

This clone was observed a handful of times. The V gene is TRBV28, the J gene TRBJ1-3; D is ambiguous. This CDR3 is 12 amino acids long. Germline V gene sequence: CDR1 MDHEN, CDR2 SYDVKM. Deletions cut 7 bases from V and 9 bases from J, with 13 bases between. Written as DNA, the CDR3 is TGTGCCAGCACTATAGGCGGTGGCACCATATATTTT. This translates into CASTIGGGTIYF.

V is TRBV28 and J is TRBJ2-1; TRBD1 agrees at 9 bases. CDR3 length: 14 residues. Germline values: CDR1 MDHEN, CDR2 SYDVKM. Unmatched junction bases numbered 9, after V lost 7 bases and J lost 8 bases. CDR3 sequence (DNA): TGTGCCAGCACTGGGACAGGGAATTGGGATGAGCAGTTCTTC. It specifies CASTGTGNWDEQFF.

This clone was counted between two and nine times. This chain connects TRBV7-3 to TRBJ2-2; D possibly corresponds to TRBD2 (6 bases). V dropped 1 base and J dropped 2 bases, with 11 bases sitting between them. The CDR3 has 16 amino acids. Per the germline V gene, CDR1 is SGHTA and CDR2 is FQGTGA. CDR3 sequence: CASSLNSAGNTGELFF. CDR3 coding DNA: TGTGCCAGCAGCTTAAATTCTGCGGGAAACACCGGGGAGCTGTTTTTT.

This clone was counted a few times. This chain uses TRBV28 with TRBJ1-5, with 8 bases aligning to TRBD1. CDR1 is MDHEN and CDR2 is SYDVKM in the germline V gene. The V and J ends lost 4 bases and 6 bases, in that order; junction bases with no gene match: 8. This CDR3 is 15 amino acids long. CDR3 sequence reads: CASSSLGQGGQPQHF. In nucleotides, the CDR3 is TGTGCCAGCAGTTCTCTTGGACAGGGAGGTCAGCCCCAGCATTTT.

The chain uses TRBV6-2 or TRBV6-3 and TRBJ2-1; D unclear. This CDR3 region has 14 residues. The germline gives CDR1 MNHEY, CDR2 SVGEGT. V lost 6 bases to trimming and J lost 10 bases, with 19 bases between them. The CDR3, as DNA: TGTGCCAGCAGCCGTCCGGGTATAACGAAGGAGCAGTTCTTC. It is translated as CASSRPGITKEQFF.

V and J are TRBV28 and TRBJ1-4, with 10 bases fitting TRBD1. The CDR3 has 14 amino acids. V dropped 4 bases and J dropped 7; count of bases not matched to a gene: 3. The germline gives CDR1 MDHEN, CDR2 SYDVKM. CDR3 coding DNA: TGTGCCAGCAGTTCGGGACAGGGGTTTGAAAAACTGTTTTTT. Translating it yields CASSSGQGFEKLFF. Based on the CDR3 plus reference TRBV28 and TRBJ1-4, the full variable domain is DVKVTQSSRYLVKRTGEKVFLECVQDMDHENMFWYRQDPGLGLRLIYFSYDVKMKEKGDIPEGYSVSREKKERFSLILESASTNQTSMYLCASSSGQGFEKLFFGSGTQLSVL.

The gene calls are TRBV7-2 and TRBJ2-7; tentative D call: TRBD2 (5 bases). The CDR3 is 14 amino acids. Germline CDR1 SGHTA, CDR2 FQGNSA. Trimming left V 5 bases short and J 6 bases short, with 17 bases between. The DNA of the CDR3 is TGTGCCAGCAGCCCCGGGCGGGCTAGTGGCGAGCAGTACTTC. This encodes CASSPGRASGEQYF.

The chain combines TRBV5-1 with TRBJ1-1, with 7 bases identical to TRBD1. The germline CDR1 and CDR2 sequences are SGHRS and YFSETQ. The trim removed 4 bases at V and 3 bases at J, leaving 6 bases unmatched. This CDR3 is 14 amino acids long. The CDR3 bases are TGCGCCAGCAGCGTGGACAGGAGATACACTGAAGCTTTCTTT. Translation gives CASSVDRRYTEAFF.

The V call is TRBV7-9, the J call TRBJ1-6, with D possibly being TRBD1 (6 bases). Trimming shortened V by 5 bases and J by 5 bases, and 13 bases separated the two germline ends. From germline, CDR1 is SEHNR and CDR2 FQNEAQ (reference sequence). The CDR3 loop spans 15 amino acids. CDR3 protein: CASSLDRSDNSPLHF. The DNA for the CDR3 is TGTGCCAGCAGCCTTGACAGGTCCGATAATTCACCCCTCCACTTT. Supplemented by reference TRBV7-9 and TRBJ1-6, the full variable domain reads DTGVSQNPRHKITKRGQNVTFRCDPISEHNRLYWYRQTLGQGPEFLTYFQNEAQLEKSRLLSDRFSAERPKGSFSTLEIQRTEQGDSAMYLCASSLDRSDNSPLHFGNGTRLTVT.

The gene calls are TRBV6-5 and TRBJ1-1, with D unclear. CDR1 MNHEY and CDR2 SVGAGI come from the germline V gene. Deletions cut 4 bases from V and 1 base from J, with 13 bases between. CDR3 length: 15 amino acids. The CDR3, as DNA: TGTGCCAGCAGTTCCCGCCGGGGTTCGAACACTGAAGCTTTCTTT. Translating gives CASSSRRGSNTEAFF.

The chain has TRBV9 and TRBJ2-7, with D maybe TRBD2 (6 bases). CDR1 is SGDLS and CDR2 is YYNGEE in the germline V gene. The ends were cut back, 4 bases at V and 0 bases at J, with 11 bases in the middle. The CDR3 is made up of 14 amino acids. The CDR3 DNA reads TGTGCCAGCAGCTCCCGGGGGTCCTCCTACGAGCAGTACTTC. The encoded protein is CASSSRGSSYEQYF.

The chain is built from TRBV28 and TRBJ2-1; 9 bases are shared with TRBD2. Germline V gives CDR1 MDHEN, CDR2 SYDVKM. The V and J ends lost 5 bases and 9 bases, in that order; junction bases with no gene match: 14. CDR3 length equals 16 residues. CDR3: CASSPTGTSKEGEQFF. DNA of the CDR3: TGTGCCAGCAGTCCTACCGGGACTAGCAAGGAGGGTGAGCAGTTCTTC.

The chain has TRBV27 and TRBJ1-1; 8 positions match TRBD1. The V segment lost 7 bases and the J segment 3 bases; nucleotides outside the gene matches: 13. Germline V gene data show CDR1 as MNHEY and CDR2 as SMNVEV (reference sequence). The CDR3 runs 16 residues. The CDR3 region has the DNA TGTGCCAGCAAGGTGTTAAGGACAGGGCGTGACACTGAAGCTTTCTTT. This translates into CASKVLRTGRDTEAFF.

CDR3 sequence: CASSPLLDRGLTYEQYF. For the CDR3, the DNA is TGTGCCAGCAGCCCCCTTCTGGACAGGGGGCTGACCTACGAGCAGTACTTC. V is TRBV6-2 or TRBV6-3 and J is TRBJ2-7; 11 positions agree with TRBD1. The CDR3 contains 17 residues. The V segment lost 6 bases and the J segment 2 bases; nucleotides outside the gene matches: 12. Germline CDR1 is MNHEY and CDR2 is SVGEGT.

V usage is TRBV7-2 and J usage is TRBJ2-1, with 7 bases that match TRBD2. The CDR3 consists of 15 residues. V gave up 5 bases and J gave up 6 bases; unmatched junction bases: 10. In germline, CDR1 is SGHTA, CDR2 FQGNSA. The CDR3 protein is CASSLFLAVPNEQFF. CDR3 DNA: TGTGCCAGCAGCCTTTTCCTAGCGGTCCCCAATGAGCAGTTCTTC.

This clone was observed a single time. This chain links TRBV5-6 with TRBJ2-1; D remains unclear. Germline V gives CDR1 SGHDT, CDR2 YYEEEE. The CDR3 has 11 amino acids. Trimming pared 3 bases from V and 10 bases from J, leaving 8 bases between. CDR3 sequence (DNA): TGTGCCAGCAGCTGGGCGTCAGAGCAGTTCTTC. It yields the protein CASSWASEQFF.

As to this clone: One end of the junction fails to match germline, which may point to a read error. This chain links TRBV20-1 with TRBJ1-2; 8 bases match TRBD1. There are 11 residues in the CDR3. Germline CDR1 and CDR2: DFQATT and SNEGSKA (reference sequence). CDR3 nucleotide sequence: TGCAGTGTTAGACAGGGGAATGGCTACACCTTC. As protein: CSVRQGNGYTF.